This T cell receptor (beta chain) was found in a study of neurological immune-mediated disorders. Findings and caveats of the study: HTLV-1-associated myelopathy had the most TCR clonal expansion, while multiple sclerosis had the least, a level that fell below healthy controls. Private repertoires in all groups were suggested by the absence of shared CDR3 amino acid sequences among expanded clones across subjects.

TCRdb processed the 5' RACE reads anew with MiXCR; each CDR3 protein has one entry. Among about 21,000 distinct CDR3 sequences listed, around 16% were seen once. This clonotype was counted at least ten times. Its specificity is not known. CDR3 length equals 14 residues. V lost 4 bases and J lost 0, with 10 bases in between. Germline lookup yields CDR1 DFQATT and CDR2 SNEGSKA (reference sequence). This sequence originates from a female donor with HTLV-1-associated myelopathy (HAM/TSP). The rearrangement links TRBV20-1 to TRBJ1-3; D is unclear. Sequencing input: PBMCs. CDR3 nucleotides: TGCAGTGCTACGACCGACCGCTCTGGAAACACCATATATTTT. Protein sequence: CSATTDRSGNTIYF.